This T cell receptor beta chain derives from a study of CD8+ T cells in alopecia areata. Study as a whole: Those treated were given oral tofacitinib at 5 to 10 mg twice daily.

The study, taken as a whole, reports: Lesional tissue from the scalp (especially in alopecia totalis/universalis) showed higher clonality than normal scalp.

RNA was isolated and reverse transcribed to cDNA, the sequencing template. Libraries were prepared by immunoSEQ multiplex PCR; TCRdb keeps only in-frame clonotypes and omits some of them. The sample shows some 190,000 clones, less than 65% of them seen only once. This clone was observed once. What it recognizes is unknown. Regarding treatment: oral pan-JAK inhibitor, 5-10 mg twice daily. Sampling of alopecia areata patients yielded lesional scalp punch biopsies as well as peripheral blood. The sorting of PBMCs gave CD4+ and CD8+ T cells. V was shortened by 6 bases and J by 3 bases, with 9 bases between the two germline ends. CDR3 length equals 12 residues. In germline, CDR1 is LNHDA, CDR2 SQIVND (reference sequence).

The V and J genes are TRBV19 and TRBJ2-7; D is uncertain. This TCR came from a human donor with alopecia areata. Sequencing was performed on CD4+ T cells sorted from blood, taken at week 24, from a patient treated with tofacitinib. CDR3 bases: TGTGCCAGTAGCCCCGGCCGCTACGAGCAGTACTTC. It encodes CASSPGRYEQYF.